Presented here are 10 T cell receptor beta chains from one specimen sequenced in a study of PD-1 blockade in mismatch repair-deficient tumors. Sequencing used immunoSEQ multiplex PCR; TCRdb keeps in-frame clones, though not all of them. The sample yields some 100,000 clones, 70% to 85% seen once. The sample consisted of peripheral blood, taken about eight months after starting pembrolizumab. The receptors stem from an adult with mismatch repair-deficient cancer.

This clone showed up just once. The chain joins TRBV5-1 to TRBJ2-2; TRBD1 agrees at 9 bases. The CDR3 totals 16 residues. V dropped 3 bases and J dropped 3; count of bases not matched to a gene: 6. Germline CDR1 and CDR2: SGHRS and YFSETQ. The CDR3 is CASSYKQGADTGELFF. In DNA form, the CDR3 reads TGCGCCAGCAGCTATAAACAGGGGGCGGACACCGGGGAGCTGTTTTTT.

The V and J genes are TRBV9 and TRBJ2-3; D perhaps matches TRBD1 (6 bases). The V gene lost 6 bases and the J gene lost 1 base, with 6 bases spanning the gap. In germline, CDR1 is SGDLS, CDR2 YYNGEE. This CDR3 comprises 12 residues. The CDR3 DNA sequence: TGTGCCAGCAAGGGGGGCACAGATACGCAGTATTTT. Protein sequence: CASKGGTDTQYF.

The genes are TRBV2 and TRBJ2-7, with D perhaps matching TRBD1 or TRBD2 (5 bases each). CDR1 and CDR2 from the germline V gene are SNHLY and FYNNEI. This CDR3 spans 11 amino acids. V shed 6 bases and J shed 7 bases, with 10 bases lying between them. The chain's CDR3 is CASSVEGEQYF. In DNA, the CDR3 is TGTGCCAGCAGCGTCGAGGGGGAGCAGTACTTC.

The V gene is TRBV7-2, the J gene TRBJ2-1, with TRBD1 as a possible D gene (5 bases). CDR3 size: 14 residues. Germline CDR1 SGHTA, CDR2 FQGNSA. Trimming pared 6 bases from V and 4 bases from J, leaving 13 bases between. The CDR3 DNA reads TGTGCCAGCAGTGGACAAATTCCGTACAATGAGCAGTTCTTC. Its protein product is CASSGQIPYNEQFF.

The rearrangement uses TRBV25-1 and TRBJ1-2; 7 bases align to TRBD1. J lost 4 bases, V lost 2 bases, and 7 bases had no gene match. The CDR3 spans 15 residues. Germline V gene data show CDR1 as MGHDK and CDR2 as SYGVNS. DNA of the CDR3: TGTGCCAGCAGTGAAATAGGGGGCGCGGGCTATGGCTACACCTTC. It codes for CASSEIGGAGYGYTF.

V usage is TRBV27 and J usage is TRBJ2-1; D call uncertain. This CDR3 spans 11 amino acids. CDR1 and CDR2 from the germline V gene are MNHEY and SMNVEV (reference sequence). The ends were cut back, 4 bases at V and 9 bases at J, with 7 bases in the middle. The chain's CDR3 is CASSSDVEQFF. The CDR3 coding sequence is TGTGCCAGCAGTTCAGACGTTGAGCAGTTCTTC.

This clone has just one count. V usage is TRBV27 and J usage is TRBJ2-1; D possibly corresponds to TRBD2 (6 bases). This CDR3 has 16 amino acids. CDR1 and CDR2 (germline): MNHEY, SMNVEV (reference sequence). The germline V and J ends were trimmed by 3 bases and 3 bases, with 15 bases remaining between them. This CDR3 is CASSFSGLGNYNEQFF. CDR3 coding DNA: TGTGCCAGCAGTTTCTCGGGACTTGGTAACTACAATGAGCAGTTCTTC.

This clone was detected only a few times. The genes are TRBV11-3 and TRBJ2-7; a weak D match, TRBD1 (5 bases). Germline V CDR1 and CDR2: SGHNT, YENEEA. The CDR3 length is 13 residues. Trimming took off 3 bases at V and 1 base at J, with 7 bases between the two ends. As DNA, the CDR3 is TGTGCCAGCAGCTTTACAGGTTCCTACGAGCAGTACTTC. Its translation: CASSFTGSYEQYF. Filled out from reference TRBV11-3 and TRBJ2-7, the complete variable domain reads EAGVVQSPRYKIIEKKQPVAFWCNPISGHNTLYWYLQNLGQGPELLIRYENEEAVDDSQLPKDRFSAERLKGVDSTLKIQPAELGDSAVYLCASSFTGSYEQYFGPGTRLTVT.

This sequence joins TRBV5-1 and TRBJ1-1; 11 positions agree with TRBD1. Germline V gives CDR1 SGHRS, CDR2 YFSETQ. The ends lost 4 bases at V and 3 bases at J; junction bases unmatched: 8. CDR3 length: 16 residues. CDR3 sequence: CASSKRTGGDDTEAFF. CDR3 sequence (DNA): TGCGCCAGCAGCAAAAGGACAGGGGGCGACGACACTGAAGCTTTCTTT.

To note about this clone: Distinct nucleotide sequences in the sample also encode this CDR3. The V gene is TRBV5-4, the J gene TRBJ1-2, with D maybe TRBD1 (5 bases). This CDR3 region has 13 residues. The ends were cut back, 0 bases at V and 7 bases at J, with 10 bases in the middle. Per germline, CDR1 SGHNT and CDR2 YYREEE (reference sequence). The CDR3 nucleotides are TGTGCCAGCAGCTTGGCCGGGGGTGGTGGCTACACCTTC. Translating gives CASSLAGGGGYTF.